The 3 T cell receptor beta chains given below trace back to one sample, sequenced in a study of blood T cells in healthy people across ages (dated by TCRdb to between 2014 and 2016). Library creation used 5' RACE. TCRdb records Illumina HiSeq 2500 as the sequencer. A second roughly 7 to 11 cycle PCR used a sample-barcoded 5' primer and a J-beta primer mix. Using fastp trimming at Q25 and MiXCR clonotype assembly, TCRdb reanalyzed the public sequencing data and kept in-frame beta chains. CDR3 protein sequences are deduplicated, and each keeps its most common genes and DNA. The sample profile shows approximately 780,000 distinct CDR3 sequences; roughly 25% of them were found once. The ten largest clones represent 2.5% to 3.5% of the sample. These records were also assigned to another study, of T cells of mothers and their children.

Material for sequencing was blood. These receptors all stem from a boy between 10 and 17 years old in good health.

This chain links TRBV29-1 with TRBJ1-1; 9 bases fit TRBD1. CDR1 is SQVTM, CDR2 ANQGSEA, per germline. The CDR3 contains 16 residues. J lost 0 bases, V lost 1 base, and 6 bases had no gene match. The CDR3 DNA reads TGCAGCGTTGAAGCCGGGACAGGGCGCATGAACACTGAAGCTTTCTTT. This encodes CSVEAGTGRMNTEAFF.

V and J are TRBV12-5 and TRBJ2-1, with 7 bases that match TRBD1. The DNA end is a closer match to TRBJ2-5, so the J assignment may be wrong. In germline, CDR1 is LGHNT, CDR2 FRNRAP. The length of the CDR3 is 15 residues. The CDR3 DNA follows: TGTGCTAGTGGTTTAAATACAGGGGTAAGGGAGACCCAGTACTTC. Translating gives CASGLNTGVRETQYF.

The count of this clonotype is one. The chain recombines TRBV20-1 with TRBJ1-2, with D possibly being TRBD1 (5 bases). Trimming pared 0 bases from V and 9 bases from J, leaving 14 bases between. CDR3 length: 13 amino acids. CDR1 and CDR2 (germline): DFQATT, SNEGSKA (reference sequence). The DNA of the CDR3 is TGCAGTGCTAGAGAAGCCGGGACGAAGAGCTACACCTTC. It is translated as CSAREAGTKSYTF.